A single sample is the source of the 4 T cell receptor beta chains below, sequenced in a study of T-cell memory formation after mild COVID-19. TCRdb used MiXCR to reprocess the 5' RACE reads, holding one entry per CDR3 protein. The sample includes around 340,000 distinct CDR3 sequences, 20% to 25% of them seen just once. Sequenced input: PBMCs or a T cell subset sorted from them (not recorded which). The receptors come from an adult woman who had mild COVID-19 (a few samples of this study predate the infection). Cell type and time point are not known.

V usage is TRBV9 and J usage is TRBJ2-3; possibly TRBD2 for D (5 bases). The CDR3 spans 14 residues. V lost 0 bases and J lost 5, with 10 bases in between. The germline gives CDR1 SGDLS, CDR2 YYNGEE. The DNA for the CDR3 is TGTGCCAGCAGCGTAGCGTCCGCGGGAGATACGCAGTATTTT. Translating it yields CASSVASAGDTQYF.

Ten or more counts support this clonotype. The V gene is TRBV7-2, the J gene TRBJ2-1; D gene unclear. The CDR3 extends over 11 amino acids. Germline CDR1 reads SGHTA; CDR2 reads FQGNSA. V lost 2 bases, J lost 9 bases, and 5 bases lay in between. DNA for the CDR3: TGTGCCAGCAGCTTATTCGGTGAGCAGTTCTTC. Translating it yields CASSLFGEQFF.

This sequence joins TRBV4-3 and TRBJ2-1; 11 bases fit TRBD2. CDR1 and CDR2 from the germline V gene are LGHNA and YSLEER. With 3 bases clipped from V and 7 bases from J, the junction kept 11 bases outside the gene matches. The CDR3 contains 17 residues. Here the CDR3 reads CASSQGITSGSGNEQFF. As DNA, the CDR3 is TGCGCCAGCAGCCAGGGGATTACTAGCGGGAGTGGGAATGAGCAGTTCTTC.

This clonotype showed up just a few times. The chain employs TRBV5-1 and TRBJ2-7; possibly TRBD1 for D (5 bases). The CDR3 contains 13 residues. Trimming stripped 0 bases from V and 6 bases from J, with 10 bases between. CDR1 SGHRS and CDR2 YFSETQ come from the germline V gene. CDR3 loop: CASSLDRRGEQYF. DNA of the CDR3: TGCGCCAGCAGCTTGGACAGAAGGGGCGAGCAGTACTTC.